This TCR beta chain was sequenced for a study of cytomegalovirus exposure and HLA in healthy donors. A word on this clone: The target antigen is unknown. Other DNA sequences in this sample translate to the same CDR3.

Broader study findings: The number of N-insertions in an Asian-associated ancestry cluster was reportedly below the roughly 620-donor mean in a later analysis. Later analysis demonstrated an association between a missense DCLRE1C variant and TCR beta V- and J-gene trimming.

Vbeta (60) and Jbeta (13) primers were used in the PCR. The protocol was immunoSEQ multiplex PCR, while the TCRdb copy is restricted to in-frame clones and leaves out a portion. Of around 130,000 clones in the sample, around 80% were seen once. This receptor was taken from a man aged 50-59 years in good health and CMV-seronegative. Sequencing was performed on PBMCs.

As DNA, the CDR3 is TGTGCCAGCAGCTCAGCCCCTTCGATTACGGGTCGTAACTATGGCTACACCTTC. Its translation: CASSSAPSITGRNYGYTF. The rearrangement joins TRBV7-9 to TRBJ1-2; D gene unclear. The CDR3 has 18 residues. Germline assignment: CDR1 SEHNR and CDR2 FQNEAQ (reference sequence). With 4 bases removed from V and 1 base from J, the gap between germline ends came to 22 bases.